This T cell receptor beta chain was captured in a study of control samples from healthy donors and cancer patients. CDR3 length: 15 residues. Trimming removed 2 bases at V and 0 bases at J, with 8 bases between. The germline CDR1 and CDR2 sequences are SGHVS and FQNEAQ. Measured with immunoSEQ multiplex PCR; TCRdb has only the in-frame clones, and not every one. Of around 12,000 clones in the sample, 93% were seen once. This receptor was taken from a man older than 75 with lung cancer. The genes are TRBV7-8 and TRBJ2-1, with D tentatively TRBD1 (6 bases). The sequenced sample was PBMCs. In DNA form, the CDR3 reads TGTGCCAGCAGCTTAAGAGGGGGCTCCTACAATGAGCAGTTCTTC. This codes for CASSLRGGSYNEQFF. Complete variable domain (other parts from reference TRBV7-8 and TRBJ2-1): GAGVSQSPRYKVAKRGQDVALRCDPISGHVSLFWYQQALGQGPEFLTYFQNEAQLDKSGLPSDRFFAERPEGSVSTLKIQRTQQEDSAVYLCASSLRGGSYNEQFFGPGTRLTVL.